This T cell receptor beta chain was identified during a study of early T cells in non-severe SARS-CoV-2 infection. Study background: From unsorted whole blood, bulk RNA was sequenced, and the chains remained unpaired.

The CDR3 runs 14 residues. Looked up from germline, CDR1 is SGHVS and CDR2 is FQNEAQ. TCRdb processed the 5' RACE reads anew with MiXCR; each CDR3 protein has one entry. This table has just under 60,000 distinct CDR3 sequences, about 9.8% appearing once. As regards this clonotype: At one end the junction does not follow the germline gene, possibly because of a read error.

Sequences were obtained from whole blood. The sequence derives from an adult who was a healthcare worker with PCR-confirmed SARS-CoV-2 infection or an uninfected control (not recorded which). The rearrangement joins TRBV7-8 to TRBJ2-1, with D unclear. The CDR3 sequence: CASNLGYEFNEQFF. The CDR3 coding sequence is TGTGCCAGCAACTTAGGGTATGAGTTCAATGAGCAGTTCTTC. The complete variable domain, with remaining parts taken from reference TRBV7-8 and TRBJ2-1, reads GAGVSQSPRYKVAKRGQDVALRCDPISGHVSLFWYQQALGQGPEFLTYFQNEAQLDKSGLPSDRFFAERPEGSVSTLKIQRTQQEDSAVYLCASNLGYEFNEQFFGPGTRLTVL.